This T cell receptor beta chain originates from a study of spatial heterogeneity in lung cancer. Study at large: Counts of TCR transcripts in tumor regions correlated strongly with a T cell module score (derived from matched bulk RNA-seq). Mean representation of each unique TCR and UMI combination in the raw reads exceeded nine occurrences.

Turning to this clonotype: Its matching antigen is unknown.

Stated time point: sample taken at primary tumor resection. Extraction of whole RNA from tumor, nontumor lung or frozen PBMC preceded unsorted sequencing. V gave up 2 bases and J gave up 7 bases; unmatched junction bases: 4. CDR3 length equals 15 residues. CDR1 and CDR2 (germline): SGHTS, YDEGEE. Study conclusions and caveats: Counts of ubiquitous and regional expanded TCRs tracked ubiquitous and regional nonsynonymous mutations, respectively. Tracking of tumor mutation counts was seen in expanded intratumoral alpha and beta TCR counts.

MiXCR, run by TCRdb on the 5' RACE reads, gives a single entry per CDR3 protein. The sample gives 25,000 to 30,000 distinct CDR3 sequences, about 7.1% of which show up once; approximately 23% is in the top ten. This sequence originates from a male donor with early-stage non-small cell lung cancer. The chain uses TRBV5-8 and TRBJ2-1; 12 nucleotides agree with TRBD2. The sequencing used lung tumor tissue, collected at surgery. This chain's CDR3 is CASSFGTSGPNEQFF. CDR3 in DNA: TGTGCCAGCAGCTTCGGGACTAGCGGGCCTAATGAGCAGTTCTTC.